One sample yielded the 26 T cell receptor beta chains listed below, sequenced in a study of vaccination and CD4 T cells after COVID-19. The treatment: roughly 11-day PBMC culture with coronavirus spike peptide pools or control peptides (ViraFEST assay). During the years 2011-2018, before the COVID-19 pandemic, the unexposed donor's CD4+ T cells were collected. These receptors are not linked to any known antigen. The Oncomine TCR Beta short-read assay was applied to DNA of cultured CD4+ T cells. MiXCR, applied by TCRdb to the PCR reads, yields one record per CDR3 protein. This sample has approximately 5,000 distinct CDR3 sequences, with 34% found just once. Sequenced material: CD4+ T cells from blood, cultured in vitro. Every receptor here comes from a human donor in good health.

Written as DNA, the CDR3 is TGTGCCAGCAGTTTAGGGCAGGGATATGGCTACACCTTC. Protein: CASSLGQGYGYTF. The genes are TRBV12-3 or TRBV12-4 and TRBJ1-2, with TRBD1 as a possible D gene (5 bases). The CDR3 consists of 13 residues. Trimming shortened V by 1 base and J by 5 bases, and 8 bases separated the two germline ends.

V is TRBV7-8 and J is TRBJ1-1; a possible D gene is TRBD1 (6 bases). The CDR3 is 13 residues long. The V end was cut by 0 bases, the J end by 9 bases, with 11 bases between. Per the germline V gene, CDR1 is SGHVS and CDR2 is FQNEAQ. The DNA of the CDR3 is TGTGCCAGCAGCTTAGCGGGAGGGGGAAAAGCTTTCTTT. Its protein is CASSLAGGGKAFF.

The chain is built from TRBV11-1 and TRBJ2-7; D call uncertain. The CDR3 has 11 residues. CDR1 SGHAT and CDR2 FQDESV come from the germline V gene (reference sequence). Trimming took off 8 bases at V and 4 bases at J, with 9 bases between the two ends. CDR3 in DNA: TGTGCCAGCTCAGTGGGTTACGAGCAGTACTTC. Translation gives CASSVGYEQYF.

The CDR3 protein is CASSIGGLLNTEAFF. Written as DNA, the CDR3 is TGTGCCAGTAGTATAGGTGGGCTTTTGAACACTGAAGCTTTCTTT. The V call is TRBV19, the J call TRBJ1-1; D gene unclear. Germline lookup yields CDR1 LNHDA and CDR2 SQIVND (reference sequence). V gave up 1 base and J gave up 0 bases, with 9 bases separating them. The CDR3 has 15 amino acids.

The chain uses TRBV6-1 and TRBJ1-2, with a possible D match to TRBD1 (5 bases). Trimming pared 4 bases from V and 7 bases from J, leaving 7 bases between. This CDR3 comprises 11 residues. Germline CDR1 MNHNS, CDR2 SASEGT. CDR3 sequence reads: CASSAGSGYTF. The CDR3, as DNA: TGTGCCAGCAGTGCAGGGTCTGGCTACACCTTC.

This chain joins TRBV12-3 or TRBV12-4 and TRBJ1-5, with 9 bases identical to TRBD1. Trimming removed 6 bases from V and 4 bases from J; junction bases left unmatched: 4. The CDR3 is 14 amino acids. CDR3 DNA sequence: TGTGCCAGCAGACCCGGGACAGGGAATCAGCCCCAGCATTTT. This translates into CASRPGTGNQPQHF.

This clonotype was seen only a few times. The V gene is TRBV6-1, the J gene TRBJ1-1, with 8 bases aligning to TRBD1. With V trimmed by 5 bases and J by 11 bases, 16 bases remained unmatched. The V gene's germline CDR1 is MNHNS and CDR2 SASEGT. This CDR3 spans 15 amino acids. The chain's CDR3 is CASSTGRRGPPGAFF. DNA of the CDR3: TGTGCCAGCAGTACGGGTCGCAGGGGGCCCCCTGGGGCTTTCTTT.

In this sample, this clonotype is medium-sized. The rearrangement uses TRBV7-2 and TRBJ2-5; D remains unclear. The CDR3 totals 14 residues. CDR1 and CDR2 (germline): SGHTA, FQGNSA. The V and J ends lost 1 base and 4 bases respectively, with 10 bases between them. CDR3 DNA: TGTGCCAGCAGCTTAGTAGGGCAGTTAGAGACCCAGTACTTC. Protein sequence: CASSLVGQLETQYF. The full variable domain, in which reference TRBV7-2 and TRBJ2-5 provide the parts outside the CDR3, is GAGVSQSPSNKVTEKGKDVELRCDPISGHTALYWYRQSLGQGLEFLIYFQGNSAPDKSGLPSDRFSAERTGGSVSTLTIQRTQQEDSAVYLCASSLVGQLETQYFGPGTRLLVL.

This chain connects TRBV10-3 to TRBJ1-1; D gene unclear. CDR1 is ENHRY, CDR2 SYGVKD, per germline. The V gene lost 5 bases and the J gene lost 7 bases, with 11 bases spanning the gap. There are 12 residues in the CDR3. Here the CDR3 DNA reads TGTGCCATCAGTCGCCTTGATGATGAAGCTTTCTTT. As protein: CAISRLDDEAFF.

This clonotype was seen a few times. This chain links TRBV19 with TRBJ2-1, with D possibly called TRBD1 or TRBD2 (5 bases each). The V end lost 7 bases, the J end lost 0 bases, and 16 bases lay between the germline ends. The CDR3 totals 16 residues. Germline V gene sequence: CDR1 LNHDA, CDR2 SQIVND (reference sequence). CDR3 nucleotides: TGTGCCAGTATTCCAGAGAGGGGCAGCTCCTACAATGAGCAGTTCTTC. It yields the protein CASIPERGSSYNEQFF.

This chain joins TRBV12-3 or TRBV12-4 and TRBJ1-2; D might be TRBD1 (6 bases). This CDR3 has 12 residues. Trimming cost V 11 bases and J 8 bases, with 18 bases left between them. The CDR3 region is CAAKSGGWGYTF. Written as DNA, the CDR3 is TGTGCCGCCAAATCCGGGGGCTGGGGCTACACCTTC.

This chain joins TRBV20-1 and TRBJ1-2; D unresolved. Per the germline V gene, CDR1 is DFQATT and CDR2 is SNEGSKA (reference sequence). With 3 bases removed from V and 4 bases from J, the gap between germline ends came to 15 bases. The CDR3 contains 14 residues. The CDR3 nucleotides are TGCAGTGCTAGTATGGCGGAAGGAGGCTATGGCTACACCTTC. Protein: CSASMAEGGYGYTF.

The chain has TRBV6-5 and TRBJ1-4; D may be TRBD1 (5 bases). The germline V gene has CDR1 MNHEY and CDR2 SVGAGI. CDR3 length: 13 amino acids. V lost 0 bases and J 8 bases, leaving 7 bases between the germline ends. The CDR3 region has the DNA TGTGCCAGCAGTTACTCCCAGGGAGAAAAACTGTTTTTT. Protein: CASSYSQGEKLFF.

The chain carries TRBV5-8 and TRBJ2-6, with 8 nucleotides matching TRBD2. Germline V gives CDR1 SGHTS, CDR2 YDEGEE. This CDR3 comprises 19 residues. The V and J ends lost 4 bases and 0 bases, in that order; junction bases with no gene match: 12. The CDR3 sequence is CASSPRLREVVSGANVLTF. The CDR3 DNA reads as TGTGCCAGCAGCCCCCGGCTGCGGGAGGTCGTCTCTGGGGCCAACGTCCTGACTTTC.

This rearrangement joins TRBV5-1 to TRBJ2-5; either TRBD1 or TRBD2 may supply D (5 bases each). Germline V gene lookup returns CDR1 SGHRS and CDR2 YFSETQ. This CDR3 spans 12 amino acids. V lost 2 bases and J 5 bases, leaving 7 bases between the germline ends. The CDR3 region is CASSLEGETQYF. CDR3 DNA sequence: TGCGCCAGCAGCTTAGAGGGGGAGACCCAGTACTTC.

This clonotype was counted between two and nine times. The chain carries TRBV20-1 and TRBJ2-1; D not certain. The CDR3 contains 14 residues. V was pared by 6 bases and J by 0 bases, with 12 bases between. Germline CDR1 reads DFQATT; CDR2 reads SNEGSKA (reference sequence). The CDR3 DNA reads as TGCAGTGCCGCCCCATCAAACTCCTACAATGAGCAGTTCTTC. As protein: CSAAPSNSYNEQFF.

This clonotype has a handful of counts. The chain joins TRBV6-1 to TRBJ1-1; D is unclear. CDR3 length: 12 amino acids. From germline, CDR1 is MNHNS and CDR2 SASEGT. V lost 7 bases, J lost 0 bases, and 6 bases lay in between. The DNA for the CDR3 is TGTGCCAGCACGAGAGTGAACACTGAAGCTTTCTTT. Protein product: CASTRVNTEAFF.

V and J are TRBV19 and TRBJ1-6; D might be TRBD1 (5 bases). Germline assignment: CDR1 LNHDA and CDR2 SQIVND (reference sequence). The CDR3 extends over 17 amino acids. Between the trimmed V and J ends, which lost 0 bases and 7 bases, there was a span of 16 bases. Here the CDR3 DNA reads TGTGCCAGTAGTATAGATCAGGGCCCTGGAACCAATTCACCCCTCCACTTT. Translation gives CASSIDQGPGTNSPLHF.

This clonotype was seen only a few times. The chain has TRBV15 and TRBJ1-5, with D unclear. This CDR3 region has 12 residues. CDR1 is LNHNV, CDR2 YYDKDF, per germline (reference sequence). V was cut by 0 bases and J by 7 bases, with 4 bases left in between. CDR3 nucleotides: TGTGCCACCAGCAGAGATCAACAGCCCCAGCATTTT. This codes for CATSRDQQPQHF.

J is TRBJ1-5 and V is TRBV2; 9 bases match TRBD1. The CDR3 totals 13 residues. Looked up from germline, CDR1 is SNHLY and CDR2 is FYNNEI. The trim removed 10 bases at V and 5 bases at J, leaving 6 bases unmatched. The CDR3 is CATKGQGYQPQHF. In DNA form, the CDR3 reads TGTGCCACCAAGGGACAGGGCTATCAGCCCCAGCATTTT.

The CDR3 nucleotides are TGTGCCAGCAGGAAAGATCGCGCCGAGCAGTACTTC. Translating gives CASRKDRAEQYF. The chain links TRBV7-9 to TRBJ2-7; D ambiguous. In germline, CDR1 is SEHNR, CDR2 FQNEAQ (reference sequence). V gave up 6 bases and J gave up 6 bases, with 12 bases separating them. This CDR3 has 12 residues.

This sequence joins TRBV27 and TRBJ1-2; the D is unclear. Trimming pared 2 bases from V and 8 bases from J, leaving 9 bases between. The CDR3 is 12 amino acids. CDR1 is MNHEY and CDR2 is SMNVEV in the germline V gene (reference sequence). In DNA form, the CDR3 reads TGTGCCAGCAGTTTACTCGGTGGGGGCTACACCTTC. Amino acids: CASSLLGGGYTF.

V and J are TRBV5-1 and TRBJ1-5; D is ambiguous. CDR1 and CDR2 (germline): SGHRS, YFSETQ. The CDR3 length is 14 residues. The ends were cut back, 0 bases at V and 2 bases at J, with 6 bases in the middle. CDR3 nucleotide sequence: TGCGCCAGCAGCTTGGAAGCCGGCAATCAGCCCCAGCATTTT. Amino acid sequence: CASSLEAGNQPQHF.

The chain combines TRBV7-9 with TRBJ1-5; 10 positions agree with TRBD1. The V gene's germline CDR1 is SEHNR and CDR2 FQNEAQ (reference sequence). The CDR3 is 17 amino acids. J was trimmed by 3 bases and V by 1 base; bases with no gene match: 6. The CDR3 protein is CASSLVSGTGVNQPQHF. As DNA, the CDR3 is TGTGCCAGCAGCTTAGTTTCCGGGACAGGGGTCAATCAGCCCCAGCATTTT.

The chain combines TRBV7-8 with TRBJ2-7; unclear D gene. V lost 0 bases to trimming and J lost 6 bases, with 9 bases between them. Germline V gene lookup returns CDR1 SGHVS and CDR2 FQNEAQ. The CDR3 consists of 13 residues. This CDR3 reads CASSLAQDREQYF. DNA for the CDR3: TGTGCCAGCAGCTTAGCGCAGGATCGCGAGCAGTACTTC.

This clonotype has only a few counts. The chain is built from TRBV7-9 and TRBJ1-5; 10 bases are a match to TRBD1. V lost 1 base, J lost 8 bases, and 8 bases stayed unmatched. The CDR3 length is 16 residues. Per germline, CDR1 SEHNR and CDR2 FQNEAQ (reference sequence). CDR3 protein: CASSLVGQGPQEPQHF. The CDR3 nucleotides are TGTGCCAGCAGCTTAGTGGGACAGGGGCCCCAGGAGCCCCAGCATTTT.